Following are 30 T cell receptor beta chains from one sample sequenced in a study of PD-1 blockade in classical Hodgkin lymphoma. Each patient relapsed following autologous stem cell transplantation, and prior brentuximab vedotin exposure differed. Data came from immunoSEQ multiplex PCR; TCRdb stores just in-frame clones and leaves some out. Here the sample spans 35,000 to 50,000 clones, about three quarters being singletons. The starting material was peripheral blood mononuclear cells (PBMCs), obtained at baseline. The receptor source for this set is a human donor with classical Hodgkin lymphoma.

The chain employs TRBV6-6 and TRBJ2-7; TRBD1 matches at 7 bases. Trimming at V came to 7 bases and at J to 7 bases, leaving 16 bases not matched to a gene. Germline V gives CDR1 MNHNY, CDR2 SVGAGI (reference sequence). There are 15 residues in the CDR3. Here the CDR3 DNA reads TGTGCCAGCACAACATCCGGGACCTCCAGGGGGGAGCAGTACTTC. As protein: CASTTSGTSRGEQYF.

The V call is TRBV5-1, the J call TRBJ1-4, with D possibly TRBD1 on 5 matching bases. Germline loops: CDR1 SGHRS, CDR2 YFSETQ. V shed 2 bases and J shed 5 bases, with 19 bases lying between them. The CDR3 loop spans 17 amino acids. The DNA for the CDR3 is TGCGCCAGCAGCTTTCGGGCAGGGCTCACACCCAATGAAAAACTGTTTTTT. The encoded protein is CASSFRAGLTPNEKLFF.

The chain uses TRBV7-2 and TRBJ2-3, with TRBD2 matching over 7 bases. The CDR3 has 16 amino acids. V was pared by 0 bases and J by 1 base, with 4 bases of the junction left unmatched. CDR1 is SGHTA and CDR2 is FQGNSA in the germline V gene. The CDR3 protein is CASSLAGGPGTDTQYF. The CDR3, as DNA: TGTGCCAGCAGCTTAGCGGGAGGGCCGGGCACAGATACGCAGTATTTT.

The table lists this clone with a few counts. The chain couples TRBV5-6 to TRBJ2-7; D is undetermined. The CDR3 spans 12 residues. Germline V gene sequence: CDR1 SGHDT, CDR2 YYEEEE. Trimming cost V 2 bases and J 2 bases, with 5 bases left between them. The CDR3 loop is CASSFLTYEQYF. As DNA, the CDR3 is TGTGCCAGCAGCTTTCTAACCTACGAGCAGTACTTC. The variable domain in full, completed from reference TRBV5-6 and TRBJ2-7, reads DAGVTQSPTHLIKTRGQQVTLRCSPKSGHDTVSWYQQALGQGPQFIFQYYEEEERQRGNFPDRFSGHQFPNYSSELNVNALLLGDSALYLCASSFLTYEQYFGPGTRLTVT.

This clone was counted a few times. This chain uses TRBV18 with TRBJ1-5; D ambiguous. The CDR3 covers 13 residues. V lost 4 bases, J lost 6 bases, and 10 bases lay in between. Germline CDR1 reads KGHSH; CDR2 reads LQKENI. The CDR3: CASSLRDSQPQHF. The CDR3 nucleotides are TGTGCCAGCTCACTCCGCGACTCTCAGCCCCAGCATTTT.

This clone is medium-sized by share. J is TRBJ2-7 and V is TRBV9; a weak D match, TRBD2 (6 bases). In germline, CDR1 is SGDLS, CDR2 YYNGEE. V lost 3 bases, J lost 6 bases, and 13 bases lay in between. This CDR3 contains 13 residues. CDR3 bases: TGTGCCAGCAGCGAGATGGGACTGCGCGAGCAGTACTTC. Translated: CASSEMGLREQYF.

The sample holds one count of this clone. This rearrangement joins TRBV2 to TRBJ1-4; D is unclear. This CDR3 contains 15 residues. V was shortened by 2 bases and J by 5 bases, with 12 bases between the two germline ends. Germline V lookup: CDR1 SNHLY, CDR2 FYNNEI. Here the CDR3 reads CASSEFGGRNEKLFF. The CDR3 coding sequence is TGTGCCAGCAGTGAATTTGGAGGCAGGAATGAAAAACTGTTTTTT.

This rearrangement joins TRBV6-5 to TRBJ1-2; the D gene is possibly TRBD1 (5 bases). The CDR3 is 11 amino acids. V dropped 8 bases and J dropped 4 bases, with 8 bases sitting between them. The germline V gene has CDR1 MNHEY and CDR2 SVGAGI. The CDR3 loop is CASGTGYGYTF. CDR3 DNA sequence: TGTGCCAGCGGGACGGGCTATGGCTACACCTTC.

The rearrangement uses TRBV28 and TRBJ2-1; 11 bases align to TRBD2. Trimming took 7 bases from V and 2 from J; bases not matched to a gene: 4. Germline CDR1 MDHEN, CDR2 SYDVKM. The CDR3 runs 15 residues. The CDR3 DNA is TGTGCCAGCACCGATAGCGGGGGGGCCTACAATGAGCAGTTCTTC. Its translation is CASTDSGGAYNEQFF.

About this clone itself: This likely traces to a read error, being one base from a far larger clone. The chain is built from TRBV9 and TRBJ2-1, with unresolved D. Germline loops: CDR1 SGDLS, CDR2 YYNGEE. There are 14 residues in the CDR3. Trimming left V 4 bases short and J 4 bases short, with 12 bases between. CDR3 sequence reads: CASSPRQTYNEQFF. CDR3 sequence (DNA): TGTGCCAGCAGCCCCCGCCAGACTTACAATGAGCAGTTCTTC.

The V gene is TRBV27, the J gene TRBJ2-7; the D gene is possibly TRBD2 (5 bases). The CDR3 spans 15 residues. Germline lookup yields CDR1 MNHEY and CDR2 SMNVEV (reference sequence). V was cut by 2 bases and J by 2 bases, with 13 bases left in between. The CDR3 nucleotides read TGTGCCAGCAGTTTAGCGGGCAGAGCCACCTACGAGCAGTACTTC. This gives the protein CASSLAGRATYEQYF.

Here the CDR3 reads CASSLSSGTGGRNTGELFF. Here the CDR3 DNA reads TGTGCCAGCAGTTTATCCTCCGGGACAGGGGGCCGGAACACCGGGGAGCTGTTTTTT. The chain has TRBV27 and TRBJ2-2, with 12 nucleotides matching TRBD1. V shed 0 bases, J shed 1 base, and the junction held 6 bases outside the gene matches. The germline V gene has CDR1 MNHEY and CDR2 SMNVEV (reference sequence). The CDR3 spans 19 residues.

The rearrangement joins TRBV14 to TRBJ1-2; no firm D call. Deletions cut 3 bases from V and 8 bases from J, with 19 bases between. CDR3 length: 15 amino acids. Germline V gene data show CDR1 as SGHDN and CDR2 as FVKESK. The CDR3 DNA reads as TGTGCCAGCAGCCAGCTCGGACCAATAAAAACGGGCTACACCTTC. This encodes CASSQLGPIKTGYTF.

CDR3 DNA sequence: TGTGCCAGCAGTTATCAGGGGCGATCCTACGAGCAGTACTTC. Translation: CASSYQGRSYEQYF. This chain links TRBV6-5 with TRBJ2-7; possibly TRBD1 for D (6 bases). Germline CDR1 is MNHEY and CDR2 is SVGAGI. V was trimmed by 3 bases and J by 1 base, leaving 10 bases between them. This CDR3 spans 14 amino acids.

The J gene is TRBJ1-6, the V gene TRBV5-1; maybe TRBD1 (5 bases). Germline CDR1 and CDR2: SGHRS and YFSETQ. Trimming left V 5 bases short and J 5 bases short, with 5 bases between. The CDR3 is 12 amino acids. CDR3 sequence reads: CASRGDNSPLHF. CDR3 sequence (DNA): TGCGCCAGCAGGGGGGATAATTCACCCCTCCACTTT.

V is TRBV6-5 and J is TRBJ2-7; 10 bases agree with TRBD2. The CDR3 extends over 15 amino acids. In germline, CDR1 is MNHEY, CDR2 SVGAGI. Losses at the gene ends were 6 bases for V and 4 bases for J; bases not matched to a gene: 9. The CDR3 region has the DNA TGTGCCAGCAGACGTACTAGCGGGACACCTTACGAGCAGTACTTC. It codes for CASRRTSGTPYEQYF.

This clone is deemed medium-sized (0.01 to 0.1%). V gene TRBV4-1 combines with J gene TRBJ2-1; D not resolved. CDR3 size: 14 residues. The ends were cut back, 4 bases at V and 4 bases at J, with 11 bases in the middle. Germline V gene data show CDR1 as MGHRA and CDR2 as YSYEKL. Here the CDR3 DNA reads TGCGCCAGCAGCCCCCGCCAGACTTACAATGAGCAGTTCTTC. Translation gives CASSPRQTYNEQFF.

The chain joins TRBV18 to TRBJ1-2; 9 bases agree with TRBD1. The V gene's germline CDR1 is KGHSH and CDR2 LQKENI. The CDR3 has 13 amino acids. V trimming: 8 bases; J trimming: 4 bases; junction bases outside the gene matches: 5. Here the CDR3 reads CASRTGDGYGYTF. The CDR3 bases are TGTGCCAGCCGGACAGGGGATGGCTATGGCTACACCTTC.

This clone was seen only once. This chain links TRBV4-3 with TRBJ2-2; D possibly corresponds to TRBD2 (6 bases). Looked up from germline, CDR1 is LGHNA and CDR2 is YSLEER. The CDR3 totals 17 residues. V was shortened by 0 bases and J by 4 bases, with 15 bases between the two germline ends. CDR3: CASSQDVRREGTGELFF. For the CDR3, the DNA is TGCGCCAGCAGCCAAGACGTTCGGAGGGAAGGCACCGGGGAGCTGTTTTTT.

CDR3 amino acids: CASSGQGVYEQYF. CDR3 in DNA: TGCGCCAGCTCAGGACAGGGGGTATACGAGCAGTACTTC. This chain uses TRBV5-1 with TRBJ2-7; 10 bases match TRBD1. The CDR3 spans 13 residues. V trimming: 7 bases; J trimming: 4 bases; junction bases outside the gene matches: 5. Germline values: CDR1 SGHRS, CDR2 YFSETQ.

The J gene is TRBJ1-2, the V gene TRBV11-2; a possible D gene is TRBD1 (6 bases). The germline CDR1 and CDR2 sequences are SGHAT and FQNNGV. The CDR3 sequence is 14 residues long. The V gene lost 4 bases and the J gene lost 8 bases, with 17 bases spanning the gap. The CDR3 coding sequence is TGTGCCAGCAGCTCCCCCCGGGCAGGGGTGGGCTACACCTTC. It specifies CASSSPRAGVGYTF.

The chain links TRBV28 to TRBJ1-4, with D perhaps TRBD1 (6 bases). Germline CDR1 MDHEN, CDR2 SYDVKM. The ends were cut back, 6 bases at V and 7 bases at J, with 18 bases in the middle. The CDR3 loop spans 15 amino acids. CDR3 residues: CASRTLRGVGEKLFF. The CDR3 DNA reads TGTGCCAGCAGAACCCTTAGGGGGGTAGGTGAAAAACTGTTTTTT.

The chain employs TRBV9 and TRBJ2-3; no definite D call. This CDR3 has 14 amino acids. Germline V gene sequence: CDR1 SGDLS, CDR2 YYNGEE. V was cut by 0 bases and J by 6 bases, with 11 bases left in between. The chain's CDR3 is CASSVVPTGDTQYF. The DNA for the CDR3 is TGTGCCAGCAGCGTAGTCCCCACCGGGGATACGCAGTATTTT. The full variable domain, with the rest looked up from reference TRBV9 and TRBJ2-3, is DSGVTQTPKHLITATGQRVTLRCSPRSGDLSVYWYQQSLDQGLQFLIQYYNGEERAKGNILERFSAQQFPDLHSELNLSSLELGDSALYFCASSVVPTGDTQYFGPGTRLTVL.

The chain couples TRBV5-1 to TRBJ2-5, with unresolved D. The CDR3 is 14 amino acids. Germline CDR1 and CDR2: SGHRS and YFSETQ. V gave up 0 bases and J gave up 4 bases, with 10 bases separating them. For the CDR3, the DNA is TGCGCCAGCAGCTTGGCCCAGGTGGGAGAGACCCAGTACTTC. Translated, it gives CASSLAQVGETQYF.

This clone has at least ten counts. The same CDR3 is also encoded by other DNA sequences in this sample. This chain links TRBV11-3 with TRBJ2-3; D unresolved. This CDR3 spans 12 amino acids. Germline lookup yields CDR1 SGHNT and CDR2 YENEEA. The V end was cut by 6 bases, the J end by 8 bases, with 12 bases between. CDR3 sequence: CASSLRVGTQYF. DNA for the CDR3: TGTGCCAGCAGTCTGAGAGTTGGTACGCAGTATTTT.

J is TRBJ2-7 and V is TRBV21-1; the table calls TRBD2, which could not be checked here. TRBV21-1 is shown as a pseudogene. This CDR3 region has 22 residues. The CDR3 here is CASSKGQGSMTSGSVRSYEQYF. The DNA of the CDR3 is TGTGCCAGCAGCAAAGGACAGGGGTCTATGACTAGCGGGAGTGTGCGCTCCTACGAGCAGTACTTC.

The J gene is TRBJ1-3, the V gene TRBV5-6; the D gene is possibly TRBD1 (6 bases). This CDR3 region has 15 residues. V was trimmed by 3 bases and J by 4 bases, leaving 14 bases between them. Germline CDR1 and CDR2: SGHDT and YYEEEE. CDR3 protein: CASSYRVLSGNTIYF. The CDR3 bases are TGTGCCAGCAGCTACAGGGTGCTGAGCGGAAACACCATATATTTT.

This clone was picked up a small number of times. The J gene is TRBJ2-1, the V gene TRBV5-1, with 9 bases aligning to TRBD1. J lost 5 bases, V lost 4 bases, and 13 bases had no gene match. The length of the CDR3 is 17 residues. Germline V lookup: CDR1 SGHRS, CDR2 YFSETQ. This CDR3 reads CASSLYPPGQGNNEQFF. CDR3 in DNA: TGCGCCAGCAGCCTCTACCCCCCGGGACAGGGTAACAATGAGCAGTTCTTC.

The rearrangement links TRBV7-9 to TRBJ1-5; a possible D gene is TRBD1 (6 bases). Germline CDR1 is SEHNR and CDR2 is FQNEAQ (reference sequence). Deletions cut 5 bases from V and 1 base from J, with 12 bases between. This CDR3 contains 15 residues. The CDR3 spells CASSPRGGSNQPQHF. The CDR3 DNA sequence: TGTGCCAGCAGCCCCCGAGGGGGGAGCAATCAGCCCCAGCATTTT.

The CDR3 DNA sequence: TGCGCCAGCAGCCAAGTGCCCCAAAGGGTTGGCACCGGGGAGCTGTTTTTT. It codes for CASSQVPQRVGTGELFF. V is TRBV4-1 and J is TRBJ2-2; D ambiguous. In germline, CDR1 is MGHRA, CDR2 YSYEKL. V was cut by 1 base and J by 4 bases, with 16 bases left in between. The CDR3 sequence is 17 residues long.